The subject of this entry is one T cell receptor beta chain. The data derive from a study of blood T cell repertoires in COVID-19. Study at large: T cells, B-cell-depleted T cells, or PBMCs supplied cDNA or gDNA.

Between the trimmed V and J ends, which lost 6 bases and 2 bases, there was a span of 9 bases. The CDR3 is 13 amino acids. Germline lookup yields CDR1 SGHTA and CDR2 FQGTGA. Per the original data handling: Nucleated cell counts were estimated from reference gene primer amplification. Method: immunoSEQ multiplex PCR; TCRdb's copy keeps in-frame clones and lacks some. The D gene and trimming were derived from the DNA, and the V and J assignments and clone size from that table. Among tens of thousands of clones listed, around 85% were seen once. Input material: peripheral blood. This sequence originates from a woman between 65 and 79 years old with active COVID-19. The chain couples TRBV7-3 to TRBJ2-3; D possibly corresponds to TRBD1 (5 bases). CDR3: CASRDTNTDTQYF. CDR3 in DNA: TGTGCCAGCAGGGACACCAACACAGATACGCAGTATTTT.